These 7 T cell receptor beta chains were all obtained from the same sample, sequenced in a study of blood T cell repertoires in COVID-19. Sequencing was performed with immunoSEQ multiplex PCR; in TCRdb, only in-frame clones are kept and a portion is missing. The data contain around 240,000 clones, 70% to 90% of them singletons. Sequencing was carried out using PBMCs or T cells enriched from blood (not recorded which). These receptor sequences come from a man aged 45 to 65 who had been exposed to COVID-19.

A word on this clone: The junction differs from germline at one of its ends, possibly a read error. V gene TRBV19 combines with J gene TRBJ1-2; 7 bases fit TRBD1. CDR3 length: 13 residues. Looked up from germline, CDR1 is LNHDA and CDR2 is SQIVND (reference sequence). The CDR3 reads CASRDSYPYGYTF. In nucleotides, the CDR3 is TGCGCGAGCCGGGACAGCTACCCCTATGGCTACACCTTC.

The gene calls are TRBV28 and TRBJ1-1; TRBD1 might be the D (6 bases). V was trimmed by 7 bases and J by 8 bases, leaving 11 bases between them. The CDR3 totals 11 residues. Germline V gene lookup returns CDR1 MDHEN and CDR2 SYDVKM. The CDR3 DNA is TGTGCCAGCATTGAGGGGACAGAAGCTTTCTTT. Its translation: CASIEGTEAFF.

This chain uses TRBV5-1 with TRBJ2-3; 14 bases map to TRBD2. Germline CDR1 SGHRS, CDR2 YFSETQ. With 3 bases clipped from V and 5 bases from J, the junction kept 11 bases outside the gene matches. This CDR3 region has 18 residues. The CDR3 here is CASSSQPGLAGEEDTQYF. CDR3 bases: TGCGCCAGCAGCTCACAACCGGGACTAGCGGGGGAAGAAGATACGCAGTATTTT.

The chain joins TRBV5-5 to TRBJ2-3, with TRBD1 as a possible D gene (6 bases). The CDR3 is made up of 13 amino acids. Germline CDR1 SGHKS, CDR2 YYEKEE (reference sequence). Trimming cost V 2 bases and J 5 bases, with 9 bases left between them. CDR3 coding DNA: TGTGCCAGCAGCTTCCAACAGGGAGATACGCAGTATTTT. This sequence encodes CASSFQQGDTQYF.

This chain links TRBV7-9 with TRBJ1-3; D unclear. The CDR3 totals 15 residues. V was cut by 5 bases and J by 2 bases, with 13 bases left in between. Germline assignment: CDR1 SEHNR and CDR2 FQNEAQ (reference sequence). DNA for the CDR3: TGTGCCAGCAGCCCCAACGTCAGGACTGGAAACACCATATATTTT. Amino acid sequence: CASSPNVRTGNTIYF.

The CDR3, as DNA: TGCGCCAGCAGCCCCGTACCCCCCGGTTACGAGCAGTACTTC. It yields the protein CASSPVPPGYEQYF. The chain couples TRBV5-1 to TRBJ2-7, with D unresolved. Between the trimmed V and J ends, which lost 4 bases and 4 bases, there was a span of 15 bases. Germline CDR1 reads SGHRS; CDR2 reads YFSETQ. The CDR3 extends over 14 amino acids.

V and J are TRBV27 and TRBJ1-4; 8 bases agree with TRBD1. The germline V gene encodes CDR1 MNHEY and CDR2 SMNVEV (reference sequence). The CDR3 is made up of 15 amino acids. V dropped 5 bases and J dropped 10; count of bases not matched to a gene: 12. This CDR3 reads CASSASQGARGKLFF. Written as DNA, the CDR3 is TGTGCCAGCAGTGCGAGCCAGGGGGCCAGAGGAAAACTGTTTTTT.